This T cell receptor (beta chain) was obtained from a study of T cell responses to AZD1222 COVID-19 vaccine. Study outcomes and limitations: Donors, mostly white British, included more females; clonal diversity was possibly underestimated. Nearly half of spike-specific TCRs reportedly go after variant regions that carry no mutations.

Assay used: immunoSEQ multiplex PCR; TCRdb lists only in-frame clones, some missing. The sample comprises roughly 120,000 clones, roughly 92% of which are singletons, and about 1.6% rests with the top ten. Remarks on this clone: The antigen is not known.

Germline V lookup: CDR1 MNHNY, CDR2 SVGAGI (reference sequence). V was clipped by 2 bases and J by 1 base, with 5 bases between them. There are 13 residues in the CDR3. Second doses that came at about 4 or about 12 weeks were put together. This clonotype was obtained from an adult who received the AZD1222 COVID-19 vaccine. The sequences come from peripheral blood, collected 28 days after the second AZD1222 dose. This chain connects TRBV6-6 to TRBJ1-1; D uncertain. The DNA of the CDR3 is TGTGCCAGCAGTTACGATGGGAACACTGAAGCTTTCTTT. Amino acid sequence: CASSYDGNTEAFF.